This TCR beta chain comes out of a study of blood T cell repertoires in COVID-19. Turning to the study itself: Samples taken during acute and convalescent COVID-19 were collected in the United States, Italy and Spain. T cells, B-cell-depleted T cells, or PBMCs supplied cDNA or gDNA.

As handled by the study authors: Amplification of reference gene primers provided the estimated nucleated cell counts. Profiling relied on immunoSEQ multiplex PCR, and the TCRdb table lists in-frame clones only, not all of them. V, J and clone size are those of that table, while D and trimming were read from the DNA. Altogether around 88,000 clones are present, around 80% being singletons, with the ten largest covering 7.5% to 9.5%. This CDR3 comprises 14 residues. The germline gives CDR1 LGHDT, CDR2 YNNKEL (reference sequence). Trimming left V 1 base short and J 12 bases short, with 18 bases between.

The chain carries TRBV3-1 (or the pseudogene TRBV3-2) and TRBJ1-1; tentative D call: TRBD1 (5 bases). The sample comprised peripheral blood. This clonotype was obtained from a man aged 50 to 60 who had recovered from COVID-19. In DNA form, the CDR3 reads TGTGCCAGCAGCCAAGGGAATCCGGCGGGGGTGACTTTCTTT. Translating it yields CASSQGNPAGVTFF.